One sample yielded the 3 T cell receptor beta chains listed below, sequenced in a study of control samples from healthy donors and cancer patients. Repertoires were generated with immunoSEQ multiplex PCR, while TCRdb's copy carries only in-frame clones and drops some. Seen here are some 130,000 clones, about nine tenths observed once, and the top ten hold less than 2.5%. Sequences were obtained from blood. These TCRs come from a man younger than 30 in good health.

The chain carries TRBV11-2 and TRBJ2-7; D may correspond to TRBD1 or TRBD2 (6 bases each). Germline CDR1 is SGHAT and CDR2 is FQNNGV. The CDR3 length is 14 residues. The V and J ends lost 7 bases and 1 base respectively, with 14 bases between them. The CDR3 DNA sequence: TGTGCCAGCACCAGGGGAGGAGCGTCCTACGAGCAGTACTTC. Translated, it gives CASTRGGASYEQYF.

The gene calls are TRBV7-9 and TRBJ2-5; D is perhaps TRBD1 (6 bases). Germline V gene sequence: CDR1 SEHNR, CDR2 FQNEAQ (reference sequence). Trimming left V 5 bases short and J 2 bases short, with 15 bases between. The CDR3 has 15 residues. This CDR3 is CASSIGTNLQETQYF. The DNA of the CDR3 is TGTGCCAGCAGCATCGGGACAAATCTACAAGAGACCCAGTACTTC.

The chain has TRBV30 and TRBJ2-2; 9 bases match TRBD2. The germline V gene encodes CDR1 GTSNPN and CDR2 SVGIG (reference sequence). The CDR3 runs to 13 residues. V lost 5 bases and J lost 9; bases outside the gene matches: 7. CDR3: CAWATSGGRELFF. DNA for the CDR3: TGTGCCTGGGCTACGAGCGGGGGGCGGGAGCTGTTTTTT.